This TCR beta chain is drawn from a study of shared clonotypes between healthy human individuals. General study findings and limits: An anticipated effect of sequencing depth on clonotype sharing among donors was recognized. Around 4.7% of naive CD4 clonotypes were shared across a few donors.

Each of the donors was a healthy adult who was HIV-negative and had not had a recent acute infection or vaccination. Genomic DNA belonging to each subset was distributed in equal measure over several immunoSEQ plates. Sequencing used immunoSEQ multiplex PCR; TCRdb keeps in-frame clones, though not all of them. Here the sample spans approximately 1.4 million clones, 95% to 99% being singletons. Note on this clone: The antigen is unknown. One junction end does not reproduce the germline sequence, and a read error may be involved.

The sample consisted of naive CD4+ T cells sorted from blood. The subset denotes: CD45RA+ positively selected. The receptor comes from a man aged 25-45 years in good health.

CDR3 in DNA: TGCAGCGTCGAAGATAACGTCCCTCCAAGACCTTCTGGGGCCAACGTCCTGACTTTC. Amino acids: CSVEDNVPPRPSGANVLTF. This chain joins TRBV29-1 and TRBJ2-6; unclear D gene. Germline values: CDR1 SQVTM, CDR2 ANQGSEA. There are 19 residues in the CDR3.